This record covers a single T cell receptor (beta chain). There are 16 residues in the CDR3. With V trimmed by 3 bases and J by 8 bases, 15 bases remained unmatched. Germline V gene data show CDR1 as SGDLS and CDR2 as YYNGEE. Produced via immunoSEQ multiplex PCR; TCRdb's table is partial and in-frame only. The sample records about 140,000 clones, roughly 92% being singletons. The sample comes from a study of T cell responses to AZD1222 COVID-19 vaccine. V gene TRBV9 combines with J gene TRBJ1-2; 8 bases agree with TRBD1. The sequences come from peripheral blood, collected on day 0 of AZD1222 vaccination. The clonotype comes from an adult in good health. The CDR3 DNA is TGTGCCAGCAGCGCGACCGGGACAGGCGGAATATGGGGCTACACCTTC. Translating it yields CASSATGTGGIWGYTF. Drawing the rest from reference TRBV9 and TRBJ1-2, the complete variable domain is DSGVTQTPKHLITATGQRVTLRCSPRSGDLSVYWYQQSLDQGLQFLIQYYNGEERAKGNILERFSAQQFPDLHSELNLSSLELGDSALYFCASSATGTGGIWGYTFGSGTRLTVV.